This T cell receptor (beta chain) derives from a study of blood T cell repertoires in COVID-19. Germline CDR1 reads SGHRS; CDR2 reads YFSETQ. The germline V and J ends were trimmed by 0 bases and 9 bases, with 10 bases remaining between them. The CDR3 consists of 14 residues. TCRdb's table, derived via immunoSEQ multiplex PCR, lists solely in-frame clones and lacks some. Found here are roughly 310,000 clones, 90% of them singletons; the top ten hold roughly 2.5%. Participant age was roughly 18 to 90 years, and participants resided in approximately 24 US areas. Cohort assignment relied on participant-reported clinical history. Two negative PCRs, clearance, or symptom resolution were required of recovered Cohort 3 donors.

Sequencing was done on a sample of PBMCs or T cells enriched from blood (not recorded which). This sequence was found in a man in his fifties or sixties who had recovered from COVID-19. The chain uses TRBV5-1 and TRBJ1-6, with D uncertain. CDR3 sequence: CASSLVARFSPLHF. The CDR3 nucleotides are TGCGCCAGCAGCTTGGTTGCCAGGTTTTCACCCCTCCACTTT.